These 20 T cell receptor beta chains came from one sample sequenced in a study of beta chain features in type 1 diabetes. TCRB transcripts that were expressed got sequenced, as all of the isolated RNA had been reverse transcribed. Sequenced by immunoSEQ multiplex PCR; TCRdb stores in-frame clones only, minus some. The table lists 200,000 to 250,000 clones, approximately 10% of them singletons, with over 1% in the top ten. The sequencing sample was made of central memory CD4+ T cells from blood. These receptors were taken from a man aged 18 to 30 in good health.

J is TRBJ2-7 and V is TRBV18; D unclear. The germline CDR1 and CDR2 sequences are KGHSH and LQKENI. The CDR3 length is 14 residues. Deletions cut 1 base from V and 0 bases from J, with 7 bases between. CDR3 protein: CASSPRLTSYEQYF. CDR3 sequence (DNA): TGTGCCAGCTCACCACGGCTGACCTCCTACGAGCAGTACTTC. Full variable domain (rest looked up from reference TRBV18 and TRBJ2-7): NAGVMQNPRHLVRRRGQEARLRCSPMKGHSHVYWYRQLPEEGLKFMVYLQKENIIDESGMPKERFSAEFPKEGPSILRIQQVVRGDSAAYFCASSPRLTSYEQYFGPGTRLTVT.

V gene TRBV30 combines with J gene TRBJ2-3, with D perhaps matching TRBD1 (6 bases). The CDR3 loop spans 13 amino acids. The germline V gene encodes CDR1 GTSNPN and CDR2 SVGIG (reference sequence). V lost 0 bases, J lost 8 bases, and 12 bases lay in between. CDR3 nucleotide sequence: TGTGCCTGGAGTGTCCAGGACAGAAGTACGCAGTATTTT. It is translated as CAWSVQDRSTQYF.

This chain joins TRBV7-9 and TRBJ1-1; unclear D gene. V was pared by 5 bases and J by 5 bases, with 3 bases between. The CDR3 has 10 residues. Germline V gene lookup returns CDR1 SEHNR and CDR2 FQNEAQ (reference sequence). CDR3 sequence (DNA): TGTGCCAGCAGCCAGACTGAAGCTTTCTTT. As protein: CASSQTEAFF.

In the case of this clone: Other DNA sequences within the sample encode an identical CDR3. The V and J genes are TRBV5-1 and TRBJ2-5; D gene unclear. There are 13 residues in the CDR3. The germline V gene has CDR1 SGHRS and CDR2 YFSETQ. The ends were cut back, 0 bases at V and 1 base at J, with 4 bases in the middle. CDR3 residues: CASSLALQETQYF. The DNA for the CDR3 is TGCGCCAGCAGCTTGGCCCTCCAAGAGACCCAGTACTTC.

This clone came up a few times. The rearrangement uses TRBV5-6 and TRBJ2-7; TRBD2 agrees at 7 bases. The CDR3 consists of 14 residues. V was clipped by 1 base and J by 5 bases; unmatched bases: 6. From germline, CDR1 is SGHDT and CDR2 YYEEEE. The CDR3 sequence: CASSLRRELNEQYF. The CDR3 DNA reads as TGTGCCAGCAGCTTGCGGCGGGAGTTGAACGAGCAGTACTTC.

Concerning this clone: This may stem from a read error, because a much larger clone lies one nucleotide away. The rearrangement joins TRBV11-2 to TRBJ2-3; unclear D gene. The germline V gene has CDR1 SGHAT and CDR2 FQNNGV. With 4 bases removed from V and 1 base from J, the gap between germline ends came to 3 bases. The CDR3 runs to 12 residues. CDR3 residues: CASSWGTDTQYF. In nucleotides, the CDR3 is TGTGCCAGCAGCTGGGGCACAGATACGCAGTATTTT.

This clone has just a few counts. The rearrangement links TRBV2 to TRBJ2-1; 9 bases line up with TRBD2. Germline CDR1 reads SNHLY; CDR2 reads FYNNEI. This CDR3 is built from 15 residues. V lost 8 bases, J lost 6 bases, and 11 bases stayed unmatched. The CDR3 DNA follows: TGTGCCAGCCAATCTTCGGCTAGCGGGATCAATGAGCAGTTCTTC. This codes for CASQSSASGINEQFF.

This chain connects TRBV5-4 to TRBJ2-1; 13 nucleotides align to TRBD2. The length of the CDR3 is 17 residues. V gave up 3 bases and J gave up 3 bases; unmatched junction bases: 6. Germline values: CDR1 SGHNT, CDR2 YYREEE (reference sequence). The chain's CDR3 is CASSSMTSGRSYNEQFF. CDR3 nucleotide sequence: TGTGCCAGCAGCTCGATGACTAGCGGGAGGAGCTACAATGAGCAGTTCTTC.

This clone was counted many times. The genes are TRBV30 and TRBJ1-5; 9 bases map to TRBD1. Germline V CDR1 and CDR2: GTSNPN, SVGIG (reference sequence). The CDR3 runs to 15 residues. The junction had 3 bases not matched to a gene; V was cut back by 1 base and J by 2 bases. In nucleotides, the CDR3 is TGTGCCTGGAGTGGGGACAGGGTGGGCAATCAGCCCCAGCATTTT. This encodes CAWSGDRVGNQPQHF.

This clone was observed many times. The CDR3 is CACNGGAGSRAFF. As DNA, the CDR3 is TGTGCCTGCAATGGGGGGGCAGGTTCGCGAGCTTTCTTT. The chain uses TRBV30 and TRBJ1-1; D might be TRBD1 (6 bases). The ends were cut back, 6 bases at V and 10 bases at J, with 21 bases in the middle. The CDR3 totals 13 residues. The germline gives CDR1 GTSNPN, CDR2 SVGIG (reference sequence).

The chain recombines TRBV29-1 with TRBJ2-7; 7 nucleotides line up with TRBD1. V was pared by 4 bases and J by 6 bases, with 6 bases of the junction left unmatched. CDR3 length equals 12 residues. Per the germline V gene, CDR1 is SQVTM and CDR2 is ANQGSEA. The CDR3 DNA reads TGCAGCGTTGGGTACAGGGGAGCCGAGCAGTACTTC. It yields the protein CSVGYRGAEQYF.

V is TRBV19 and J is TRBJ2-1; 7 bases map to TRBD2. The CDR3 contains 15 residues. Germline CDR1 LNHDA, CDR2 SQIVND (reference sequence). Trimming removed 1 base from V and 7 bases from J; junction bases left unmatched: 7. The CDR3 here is CASSIARLAVNEQFF. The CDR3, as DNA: TGTGCCAGTAGTATAGCGAGGCTAGCGGTTAATGAGCAGTTCTTC.

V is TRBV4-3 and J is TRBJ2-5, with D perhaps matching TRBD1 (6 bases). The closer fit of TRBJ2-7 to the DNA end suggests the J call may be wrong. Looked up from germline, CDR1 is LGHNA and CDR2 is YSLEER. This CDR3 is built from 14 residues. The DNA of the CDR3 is TGCGCCAGCAGCCGAAAGCAGGGGACCTACGAGCAGTACTTC. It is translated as CASSRKQGTYEQYF.

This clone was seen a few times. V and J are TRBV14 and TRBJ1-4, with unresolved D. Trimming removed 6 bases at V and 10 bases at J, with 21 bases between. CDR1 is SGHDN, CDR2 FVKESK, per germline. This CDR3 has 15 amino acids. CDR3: CASRPALGPRGKLFF. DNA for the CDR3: TGTGCCAGCAGGCCTGCCTTGGGCCCACGGGGAAAACTGTTTTTT.

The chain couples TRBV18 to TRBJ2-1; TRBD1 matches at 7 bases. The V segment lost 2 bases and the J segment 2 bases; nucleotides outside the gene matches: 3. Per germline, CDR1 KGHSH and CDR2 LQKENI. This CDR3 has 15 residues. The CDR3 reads CASSPITGAYNEQFF. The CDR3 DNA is TGTGCCAGCTCACCAATAACAGGGGCCTACAATGAGCAGTTCTTC.

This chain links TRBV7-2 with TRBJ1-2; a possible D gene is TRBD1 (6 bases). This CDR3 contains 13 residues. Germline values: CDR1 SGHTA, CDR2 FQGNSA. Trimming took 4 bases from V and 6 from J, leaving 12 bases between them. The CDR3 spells CASSSGTRHGYTF. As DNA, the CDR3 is TGTGCCAGCAGCTCCGGGACACGGCATGGCTACACCTTC.

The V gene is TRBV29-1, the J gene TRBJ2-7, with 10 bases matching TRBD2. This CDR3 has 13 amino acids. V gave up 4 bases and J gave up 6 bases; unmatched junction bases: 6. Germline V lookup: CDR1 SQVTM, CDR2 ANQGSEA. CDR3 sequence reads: CSVGASGSSEQYF. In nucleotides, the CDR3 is TGCAGCGTTGGGGCTAGCGGGAGCAGCGAGCAGTACTTC.

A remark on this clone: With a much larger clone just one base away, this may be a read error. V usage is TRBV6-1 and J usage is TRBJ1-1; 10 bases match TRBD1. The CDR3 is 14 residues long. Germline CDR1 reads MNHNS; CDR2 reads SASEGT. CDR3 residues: CAGRRQGASTEAFF. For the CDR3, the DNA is TGTGCCGGCAGGAGACAGGGGGCAAGCACTGAAGCTTTCTTT.

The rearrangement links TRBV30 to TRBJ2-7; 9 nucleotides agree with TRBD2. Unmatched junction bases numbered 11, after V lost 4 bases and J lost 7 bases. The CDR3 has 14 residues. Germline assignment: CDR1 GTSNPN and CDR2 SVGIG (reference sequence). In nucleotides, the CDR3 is TGTGCCTGGACGCGACTAGCGGTAATGTCGGAGCAGTACTTC. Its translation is CAWTRLAVMSEQYF.

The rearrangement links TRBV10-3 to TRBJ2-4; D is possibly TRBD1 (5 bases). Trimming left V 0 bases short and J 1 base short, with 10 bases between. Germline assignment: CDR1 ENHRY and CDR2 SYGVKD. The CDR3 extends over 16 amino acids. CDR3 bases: TGTGCCATCAGTGAGTCTGGGGCCAGCGCCAAAAACATTCAGTACTTC. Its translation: CAISESGASAKNIQYF.